Each of the 2 T cell receptor beta chains below was sequenced from the same sample in a study of molecular identifiers for immune sequencing clone quantification. Each CDR3 protein is one row after TCRdb ran MiXCR on the PCR reads. Here the sample spans over 8,000 distinct CDR3 sequences, approximately 20% being singletons. Sequencing used naive CD8+ T cells from blood, with Jurkat cell RNA spiked in. Regarding subset: FACS-sorted CD8+CD4-CCR7+CD45RA+ naive T cells. These receptors came from a human donor in good health. Some libraries in this study had Jurkat cell RNA spiked in.

This clonotype came up a few times. The V gene is TRBV12-3 or TRBV12-4, the J gene TRBJ2-1; no clear D gene. V gave up 5 bases and J gave up 15 bases, with 20 bases separating them. CDR3 length equals 13 residues. The CDR3 loop is CASSLAGPYTPFF. The CDR3 coding sequence is TGTGCCAGCAGTCTCGCCGGGCCATACACCCCGTTCTTC.

In this sample, this clonotype is medium-sized. This sequence joins TRBV20-1 and TRBJ2-7, with D possibly called TRBD1 or TRBD2 (5 bases each). The V end lost 1 base, the J end lost 4 bases, and 14 bases lay between the germline ends. CDR1 is DFQATT and CDR2 is SNEGSKA in the germline V gene (reference sequence). The CDR3 is 14 amino acids. The CDR3 here is CSARGEGPVYEQYF. As DNA, the CDR3 is TGCAGTGCTAGAGGCGAGGGGCCAGTATACGAGCAGTACTTC.